This T cell receptor beta chain is drawn from a study of blood T cell repertoires in COVID-19. Study at large: Sites across the United States, Italy and Spain contributed samples from acute and convalescent COVID-19. T cells, B-cell-depleted T cells, or PBMCs supplied cDNA or gDNA.

The V end lost 5 bases, the J end lost 9 bases, and 19 bases lay between the germline ends. The length of the CDR3 is 15 residues. Germline-derived CDR1 and CDR2 are ENHRY and SYGVKD. In the authors' workflow: Counts of nucleated cells, estimated from reference gene primer amplification, were obtained. Measured with immunoSEQ multiplex PCR; TCRdb has only the in-frame clones, and not every one. From that table come the V and J calls and clone size; the DNA was used to work out D and trimming. This sample has around 110,000 clones, with over 65% found just once. The rearrangement joins TRBV10-3 to TRBJ1-4; tentatively, D is TRBD1 (6 bases). The TCR comes from a man between 25 and 39 years old with acute or convalescent COVID-19. Source material: peripheral blood. In DNA form, the CDR3 reads TGTGCCATCAGTCAGACCGGGACAATCCCCCAAAAACTGTTTTTT. Amino acids: CAISQTGTIPQKLFF.